This T cell receptor (beta chain) emerged from a study of blood T cell repertoires in COVID-19. Study as a whole: Both acute and convalescent COVID-19 samples were obtained from the United States, Italy and Spain. T cells, B-cell-depleted T cells, or PBMCs supplied cDNA or gDNA.

Methods used by the authors: Amplifying reference gene primers gave estimates of nucleated cell counts. Repertoires were generated with immunoSEQ multiplex PCR, while TCRdb's copy carries only in-frame clones and drops some. V, J and clone size are taken as reported in that table, and D and trimming were inferred from the DNA itself. Among about 45,000 clones listed, around 90% were seen once. Germline V gives CDR1 WNHNN, CDR2 SYGVQD (reference sequence). The CDR3 contains 13 residues. The V and J ends lost 6 bases and 7 bases respectively, with 16 bases between them. The chain uses TRBV10-1 and TRBJ2-7; D might be TRBD2 (6 bases). The receptor's source is an elderly woman in a cohort sampled during active or convalescent COVID-19. Sequencing was performed on peripheral blood. This chain's CDR3 is CASSPAGMREQYF. DNA for the CDR3: TGCGCCAGCAGCCCCGCGGGGATGCGGGAGCAGTACTTC.